These 7 T cell receptor beta chains were all obtained from the same sample, sequenced in a study of spatial heterogeneity in lung cancer. Via MiXCR, TCRdb re-called the 5' RACE reads, giving one row per CDR3 protein. Of 25,000 to 30,000 distinct CDR3 sequences detected, 6% appear once; the ten largest clones hold 20% to 25%. Time point specified: blood at routine non-recurrence follow-up after resection. TCRs were sequenced from unsorted whole RNA of tumor, nontumor lung or PBMC. The sample consisted of PBMCs, taken at follow-up. These receptors were obtained from a male donor with early-stage non-small cell lung cancer.

There are many counts of this clonotype. The V call is TRBV21-1, the J call TRBJ1-3; TRBD1 is taken as the D call from the table, unchecked against the DNA. TRBV21-1 constitutes a pseudogene. The CDR3 length is 18 residues. The CDR3 is CASSTSTGGASTGNTIYF. CDR3 coding DNA: TGTGCCAGCAGCACTTCGACAGGGGGCGCTTCTACTGGAAACACCATATATTTT.

This clonotype was counted ten times or more. In nucleotides, the CDR3 is TGTGCCAGCAGCATCAGGGGGAACACTGAAGCTTTCTTT. Translation gives CASSIRGNTEAFF. The J gene is TRBJ1-1, the V gene TRBV12-3 or TRBV12-4; possible D gene TRBD1, 6 bases. Trimming left V 6 bases short and J 1 base short, with 9 bases between. The CDR3 sequence is 13 residues long.

This clonotype was seen ten or more times. The V gene is TRBV5-1, the J gene TRBJ2-5; D gene uncertain. The V gene lost 3 bases and the J gene lost 0 bases, with 0 bases spanning the gap. This CDR3 is 11 amino acids long. Germline lookup yields CDR1 SGHRS and CDR2 YFSETQ. In nucleotides, the CDR3 is TGCGCCAGCAGCTACCAAGAGACCCAGTACTTC. It codes for CASSYQETQYF.

This clonotype ranks as medium-sized. The chain employs TRBV29-1 and TRBJ1-2; unclear D gene. The CDR3 is 13 amino acids. Trimming left V 4 bases short and J 2 bases short, with 11 bases between. The germline gives CDR1 SQVTM, CDR2 ANQGSEA. In DNA form, the CDR3 reads TGCAGCGTTGTATTACCGGGAAACTATGGCTACACCTTC. Amino acid sequence: CSVVLPGNYGYTF.

The chain links TRBV28 to TRBJ2-5; D not resolved. V was cut by 4 bases and J by 3 bases, with 12 bases left in between. Germline V gives CDR1 MDHEN, CDR2 SYDVKM. The length of the CDR3 is 14 residues. The CDR3 here is CASSSLGLEETQYF. CDR3 DNA sequence: TGTGCCAGCAGTTCTCTGGGATTGGAAGAGACCCAGTACTTC.

This clonotype was detected a few times. The rearrangement links TRBV6-4 to TRBJ2-3; D uncertain. The CDR3 length is 12 residues. The germline V gene encodes CDR1 MRHNA and CDR2 SNTAGT. V was cut by 1 base and J by 3 bases, with 2 bases left in between. DNA for the CDR3: TGTGCCAGCAGTGACTGGACAGATACGCAGTATTTT. This codes for CASSDWTDTQYF.

This clonotype was observed many times. This chain joins TRBV10-2 and TRBJ1-5; no firm D call. The V and J ends lost 6 bases and 2 bases respectively, with 11 bases between them. The CDR3 has 14 residues. Germline lookup yields CDR1 WSHSY and CDR2 SAAADI. The CDR3 loop is CASRYGQGNQPQHF. The CDR3 region has the DNA TGCGCCAGCAGGTATGGGCAGGGCAATCAGCCCCAGCATTTT.